These 18 T cell receptor beta chains were sequenced from one sample in a study of immune evolution from preneoplasia to lung adenocarcinoma. Clones were sequenced by immunoSEQ multiplex PCR, and TCRdb holds only the in-frame ones, with some missing. Of 10,000 or so clones listed, over 65% are singletons. Sequences were obtained from FFPE lung adenocarcinoma in situ tissue. The origin of the receptors is a person aged 55-80 years with lung adenocarcinoma.

This chain uses TRBV21-1 with TRBJ2-7; TRBD2, the table's D call, was not compared with the DNA. TRBV21-1 is flagged as a pseudogene. This CDR3 region has 16 residues. In DNA form, the CDR3 reads TGTGCCAGCAAACCCGGAATGGAGGGTCCGGGGCACGAGCAGTACTTC. This codes for CASKPGMEGPGHEQYF.

The gene calls are TRBV6-5 and TRBJ1-6; tentative D call: TRBD1 (5 bases). Per the germline V gene, CDR1 is MNHEY and CDR2 is SVGAGI. CDR3 length equals 15 residues. The V end lost 2 bases, the J end lost 9 bases, and 14 bases lay between the germline ends. CDR3 region: CASSYGGTFPSPLHF. CDR3 nucleotides: TGTGCCAGCAGTTACGGGGGGACCTTCCCTTCACCCCTCCACTTT.

The chain joins TRBV27 to TRBJ2-3, with TRBD1 as a possible D gene (7 bases). Trimming left V 7 bases short and J 3 bases short, with 14 bases between. The CDR3 has 14 residues. Germline CDR1 is MNHEY and CDR2 is SMNVEV (reference sequence). This CDR3 is CASTAGQTTDTQYF. Here the CDR3 DNA reads TGTGCCAGCACCGCGGGACAGACGACAGATACGCAGTATTTT.

The rearrangement links TRBV5-1 to TRBJ2-1; 12 bases agree with TRBD2. There are 22 residues in the CDR3. J gave up 0 bases and V 2 bases, and 18 bases lay outside the gene matches. Germline lookup yields CDR1 SGHRS and CDR2 YFSETQ. The CDR3 loop reads CASSFPKIRLAGATSSYNEQFF. DNA of the CDR3: TGCGCCAGCAGCTTCCCTAAAATACGACTAGCGGGGGCGACTAGCTCCTACAATGAGCAGTTCTTC.

The rearrangement joins TRBV5-4 to TRBJ2-7, with TRBD2 matching 14 bases. The CDR3 runs 16 residues. CDR1 and CDR2 (germline): SGHNT, YYREEE (reference sequence). The junction had 5 bases not matched to a gene; V was cut back by 4 bases and J by 2 bases. The CDR3 bases are TGTGCCAGCAGCCGAGGGGGACTAGCGGGAGCCTACGAGCAGTACTTC. This sequence encodes CASSRGGLAGAYEQYF.

The J gene is TRBJ2-7, the V gene TRBV5-1; 7 bases line up with TRBD1. CDR1 is SGHRS, CDR2 YFSETQ, per germline. This CDR3 is 14 amino acids long. The junction had 7 bases not matched to a gene; V was cut back by 1 base and J by 6 bases. CDR3 nucleotide sequence: TGCGCCAGCAGCTTGTCGGGACAGCCCTTCGAGCAGTACTTC. Its protein product is CASSLSGQPFEQYF.

The chain has TRBV5-4 and TRBJ1-1; TRBD1 is a possible D gene (5 bases). V lost 2 bases and J 6 bases, leaving 14 bases between the germline ends. The germline V gene has CDR1 SGHNT and CDR2 YYREEE (reference sequence). CDR3 length: 14 residues. CDR3: CASSFEGPPAEAFF. As DNA, the CDR3 is TGTGCCAGCAGCTTCGAGGGGCCCCCAGCTGAAGCTTTCTTT.

This clone has just a few counts. V gene TRBV19 combines with J gene TRBJ1-2, with TRBD1 matching over 8 bases. Per the germline V gene, CDR1 is LNHDA and CDR2 is SQIVND (reference sequence). The CDR3 is 17 amino acids. V trimming: 3 bases; J trimming: 0 bases; junction bases outside the gene matches: 9. Here the CDR3 DNA reads TGTGCCAGTAGTATCGGACAGGGAAGTGGCGCTAACTATGGCTACACCTTC. Its protein product is CASSIGQGSGANYGYTF. Based on the CDR3 plus reference TRBV19 and TRBJ1-2, the full variable domain is DGGITQSPKYLFRKEGQNVTLSCEQNLNHDAMYWYRQDPGQGLRLIYYSQIVNDFQKGDIAEGYSVSREKKESFPLTVTSAQKNPTAFYLCASSIGQGSGANYGYTFGSGTRLTVV.

The chain recombines TRBV18 with TRBJ1-5; D is undetermined. This CDR3 has 15 amino acids. V lost 2 bases and J lost 6, with 14 bases in between. CDR1 is KGHSH and CDR2 is LQKENI in the germline V gene. CDR3 sequence reads: CASSPRGRAGQPQHF. Here the CDR3 DNA reads TGTGCCAGCTCACCAAGAGGTAGGGCCGGTCAGCCCCAGCATTTT.

The genes are TRBV4-2 and TRBJ2-3, with no clear D. The germline CDR1 and CDR2 sequences are LGHNA and YNFKEQ. The CDR3 has 15 residues. Trimming removed 0 bases from V and 7 bases from J, with 14 bases in between. The CDR3: CASSQELGQTYTQYF. The CDR3 DNA follows: TGTGCCAGCAGCCAAGAGTTGGGCCAAACTTATACGCAGTATTTT.

This rearrangement joins TRBV18 to TRBJ1-3; TRBD1 matches at 10 bases. Germline V gives CDR1 KGHSH, CDR2 LQKENI. This CDR3 region has 19 residues. Trimming at V came to 5 bases and at J to 2 bases, leaving 15 bases not matched to a gene. CDR3 DNA: TGTGCCAGCTCATCGGCGGGACAGGGGTTAAGGTTCGCTGGAAACACCATATATTTT. Its translation: CASSSAGQGLRFAGNTIYF. Variable domain in full (rest from reference TRBV18 and TRBJ1-3): NAGVMQNPRHLVRRRGQEARLRCSPMKGHSHVYWYRQLPEEGLKFMVYLQKENIIDESGMPKERFSAEFPKEGPSILRIQQVVRGDSAAYFCASSSAGQGLRFAGNTIYFGEGSWLTVV.

The V gene is TRBV4-3, the J gene TRBJ2-5, with TRBD1 matching over 7 bases. Per germline, CDR1 LGHNA and CDR2 YSLEER. The junction had 5 bases not matched to a gene; V was cut back by 4 bases and J by 3 bases. This CDR3 spans 14 amino acids. This CDR3 is CASSPRDSEETQYF. The CDR3 coding sequence is TGCGCCAGCAGCCCCCGGGACAGTGAAGAGACCCAGTACTTC.

The chain uses TRBV18 and TRBJ2-3; 9 nucleotides match TRBD2. Germline V gene data show CDR1 as KGHSH and CDR2 as LQKENI. The CDR3 length is 16 residues. V shed 1 base and J 4 bases; nucleotides not matched to a gene: 6. CDR3 sequence: CASSPLPSGVADTQYF. The DNA of the CDR3 is TGTGCCAGCTCACCACTCCCTAGCGGGGTCGCAGATACGCAGTATTTT.

CDR3 coding DNA: TGTGCCAGCAGCTTAGATCCGCGGGCCACCTACAATGAGCAGTTCTTC. This sequence encodes CASSLDPRATYNEQFF. V is TRBV11-3 and J is TRBJ2-1; a possible D gene is TRBD2 (5 bases). The V gene lost 0 bases and the J gene lost 2 bases, with 11 bases spanning the gap. Germline V gene lookup returns CDR1 SGHNT and CDR2 YENEEA. The CDR3 covers 16 residues.

This clone was counted a few times. J is TRBJ1-6 and V is TRBV18; 7 nucleotides agree with TRBD1. The CDR3 is 18 amino acids. CDR1 KGHSH and CDR2 LQKENI come from the germline V gene. Trimming cost V 3 bases and J 6 bases; bases outside gene matches: 14. The CDR3 DNA is TGTGCCAGCTCACCCCTACCTTTACAGGGGAGAAGTAATTCACCCCTCCACTTT. The encoded protein is CASSPLPLQGRSNSPLHF.

This clone was recorded a few times. The V call is TRBV2, the J call TRBJ1-1; D remains ambiguous. Germline CDR1 is SNHLY and CDR2 is FYNNEI. There are 10 residues in the CDR3. The V end was cut by 5 bases, the J end by 5 bases, with 3 bases between. DNA for the CDR3: TGTGCCAGCAGTTGGACTGAAGCTTTCTTT. This translates into CASSWTEAFF.

The rearrangement joins TRBV7-2 to TRBJ2-5, with TRBD2 matching over 14 bases. Trimming cost V 1 base and J 5 bases; bases outside gene matches: 6. From germline, CDR1 is SGHTA and CDR2 FQGNSA. CDR3 length: 17 residues. The CDR3: CASSLEGTSGGGETQYF. In DNA form, the CDR3 reads TGTGCCAGCAGCTTAGAGGGGACTAGCGGGGGAGGTGAGACCCAGTACTTC.

V is TRBV4-3 and J is TRBJ1-4; 8 bases map to TRBD1. The CDR3 length is 14 residues. Germline V CDR1 and CDR2: LGHNA, YSLEER. Trimming removed 1 base from V and 10 bases from J; junction bases left unmatched: 5. The CDR3 protein is CASSQVRQGTKLFF. For the CDR3, the DNA is TGCGCCAGCAGCCAAGTGAGACAGGGGACAAAACTGTTTTTT.